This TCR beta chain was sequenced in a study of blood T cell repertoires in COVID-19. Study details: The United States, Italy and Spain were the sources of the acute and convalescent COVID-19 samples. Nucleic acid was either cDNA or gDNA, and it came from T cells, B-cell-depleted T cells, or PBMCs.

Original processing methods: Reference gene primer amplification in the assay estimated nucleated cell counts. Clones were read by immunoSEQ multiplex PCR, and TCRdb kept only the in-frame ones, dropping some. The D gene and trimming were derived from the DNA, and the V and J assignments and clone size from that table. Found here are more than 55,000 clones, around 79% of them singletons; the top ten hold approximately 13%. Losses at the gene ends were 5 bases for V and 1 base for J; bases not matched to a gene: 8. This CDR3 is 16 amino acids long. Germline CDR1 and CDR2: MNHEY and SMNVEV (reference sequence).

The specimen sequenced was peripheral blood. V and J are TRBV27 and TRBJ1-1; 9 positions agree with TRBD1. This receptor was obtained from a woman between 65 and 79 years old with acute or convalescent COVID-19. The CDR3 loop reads CASSPRPGQGNTEAFF. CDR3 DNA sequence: TGTGCCAGCAGTCCCCGACCGGGACAGGGGAACACTGAAGCTTTCTTT.